This T cell receptor beta chain was documented in a study of blood T cell repertoires in COVID-19. Study summary: Italy, Spain and the United States were the sources of the convalescent and acute COVID-19 samples. In each case, the material was cDNA or gDNA derived from T cells, B-cell-depleted T cells, or PBMCs.

Generated by immunoSEQ multiplex PCR, the TCRdb table keeps only in-frame clones and is missing some. The sample consists of around 160,000 clones, 88% of them appearing once. The CDR3 contains 17 residues. The V gene lost 5 bases and the J gene lost 3 bases, with 22 bases spanning the gap. Germline V lookup: CDR1 LNHDA, CDR2 SQIVND (reference sequence). The sample comprised peripheral blood. The rearrangement uses TRBV19 and TRBJ1-1, with D maybe TRBD1 (5 bases). The TCR was taken from a human donor in a cohort sampled during active COVID-19. The CDR3 loop is CASSVSAPSLGHTEAFF. The CDR3 region has the DNA TGTGCCAGTAGTGTGTCAGCCCCATCCTTGGGGCACACTGAAGCTTTCTTT.